This passage covers 27 T cell receptor beta chains from one sample sequenced in a study of Ad26.COV2.S vaccination and SARS-CoV-2 variants. Profiling relied on immunoSEQ multiplex PCR, and the TCRdb table lists in-frame clones only, not all of them. The sample records hundreds of thousands of clones, around nine tenths being singletons. The sample's treatment: 19 received Ad26.COV2.S at low or high dose, single or two shots; about five received placebo; per-sample allocation not given. The investigators took samples on day 63 after the first vaccine or placebo injection. The specimen was peripheral blood, collected in a trial of Ad26.COV2.S vaccine versus placebo. The receptors here all came from a person aged 18 to 65 who received the Ad26.COV2.S COVID-19 vaccine or a placebo.

This chain links TRBV19 with TRBJ1-4; D remains ambiguous. With 4 bases removed from V and 3 bases from J, the gap between germline ends came to 9 bases. Germline V gene lookup returns CDR1 LNHDA and CDR2 SQIVND (reference sequence). CDR3 length: 14 residues. The DNA for the CDR3 is TGTGCCAGTAGTACCAGGTCCTCTAATGAAAAACTGTTTTTT. This encodes CASSTRSSNEKLFF.

The rearrangement links TRBV12-3 or TRBV12-4 to TRBJ1-2; TRBD1 agrees at 12 bases. V dropped 6 bases and J dropped 8; count of bases not matched to a gene: 4. There are 13 residues in the CDR3. CDR3 in DNA: TGTGCCAGCAGCCCGGGACAGGGGGCAGGCTACACCTTC. Translated: CASSPGQGAGYTF.

The V gene is TRBV6-1, the J gene TRBJ2-7; no clear D gene. Germline assignment: CDR1 MNHNS and CDR2 SASEGT. V was cut by 3 bases and J by 4 bases, with 4 bases left in between. The CDR3 runs 11 residues. CDR3 in amino acids: CASSDPYEQYF. The CDR3 DNA sequence: TGTGCCAGCAGTGATCCTTACGAGCAGTACTTC.

The CDR3: CASSLSRPSSYEQYF. The CDR3 region has the DNA TGTGCCAGCAGTCTATCCCGACCTAGCTCCTACGAGCAGTACTTC. This chain joins TRBV28 and TRBJ2-7; unclear D gene. V lost 5 bases, J lost 0 bases, and 14 bases lay in between. Germline CDR1 and CDR2: MDHEN and SYDVKM. The CDR3 contains 15 residues. The full variable domain, with the rest looked up from reference TRBV28 and TRBJ2-7, is DVKVTQSSRYLVKRTGEKVFLECVQDMDHENMFWYRQDPGLGLRLIYFSYDVKMKEKGDIPEGYSVSREKKERFSLILESASTNQTSMYLCASSLSRPSSYEQYFGPGTRLTVT.

This rearrangement joins TRBV5-4 to TRBJ2-1; D may be TRBD2 (6 bases). CDR3 length: 17 amino acids. With 4 bases removed from V and 5 bases from J, the gap between germline ends came to 22 bases. The germline V gene has CDR1 SGHNT and CDR2 YYREEE (reference sequence). The CDR3 loop reads CASSRAGAGRPNNEQFF. The CDR3 nucleotides are TGTGCCAGCAGCCGGGCTGGGGCAGGGAGGCCTAACAATGAGCAGTTCTTC. The variable domain in full, with the rest retrieved from reference TRBV5-4 and TRBJ2-1, is ETGVTQSPTHLIKTRGQQVTLRCSSQSGHNTVSWYQQALGQGPQFIFQYYREEENGRGNFPPRFSGLQFPNYSSELNVNALELDDSALYLCASSRAGAGRPNNEQFFGPGTRLTVL.

In nucleotides, the CDR3 is TGTGCCAGTAGTACCTTAGCGGGGATCTCCTACGAGCAGTACTTC. Translating gives CASSTLAGISYEQYF. The rearrangement links TRBV19 to TRBJ2-7; the match to TRBD2 covers 8 bases. This CDR3 comprises 15 residues. The trim removed 4 bases at V and 0 bases at J, leaving 5 bases unmatched. The germline CDR1 and CDR2 sequences are LNHDA and SQIVND (reference sequence).

The chain has TRBV27 and TRBJ2-1, with 8 positions matching TRBD2. V lost 3 bases, J lost 8 bases, and 6 bases stayed unmatched. The V gene's germline CDR1 is MNHEY and CDR2 SMNVEV (reference sequence). The CDR3 is 14 residues long. DNA for the CDR3: TGTGCCAGCAGTTTGCCTGGACTAGCCTATGAGCAGTTCTTC. It encodes CASSLPGLAYEQFF.

This clone appeared a few times. V is TRBV5-5 and J is TRBJ2-2; no clear D gene. This CDR3 has 15 residues. Trimming left V 0 bases short and J 3 bases short, with 9 bases between. Germline V CDR1 and CDR2: SGHKS, YYEKEE (reference sequence). In DNA form, the CDR3 reads TGTGCCAGCAGCTTGGGGTCCGTTGACACCGGGGAGCTGTTTTTT. Its translation is CASSLGSVDTGELFF.

The chain has TRBV7-2 and TRBJ1-3; TRBD1 matches 7 bases. With V trimmed by 5 bases and J by 0 bases, 4 bases remained unmatched. The CDR3 consists of 15 residues. Germline assignment: CDR1 SGHTA and CDR2 FQGNSA. CDR3 sequence: CASSQRQGSGNTIYF. The CDR3 DNA reads as TGTGCCAGCAGCCAACGACAGGGCTCTGGAAACACCATATATTTT.

The sample holds one count of this clone. This rearrangement joins TRBV27 to TRBJ1-5; a possible D gene is TRBD1 (5 bases). CDR1 and CDR2 (germline): MNHEY, SMNVEV (reference sequence). Trimming left V 2 bases short and J 0 bases short, with 8 bases between. The CDR3 runs to 15 residues. CDR3 coding DNA: TGTGCCAGCAGTTTAAACAGGTATAGCAATCAGCCCCAGCATTTT. Translated: CASSLNRYSNQPQHF.

The V and J genes are TRBV7-2 and TRBJ2-5, with D perhaps TRBD1 (6 bases). The V gene's germline CDR1 is SGHTA and CDR2 FQGNSA. The CDR3 is 16 amino acids. The ends were cut back, 5 bases at V and 5 bases at J, with 21 bases in the middle. Here the CDR3 reads CASSPGVIEGVETQYF. The CDR3 coding sequence is TGTGCCAGCAGCCCAGGGGTTATTGAAGGGGTGGAGACCCAGTACTTC.

The chain combines TRBV3-1 (or the pseudogene TRBV3-2) with TRBJ1-1, with D hard to call. Germline loops: CDR1 LGHDT, CDR2 YNNKEL (reference sequence). This CDR3 contains 12 residues. Trimming cost V 5 bases and J 1 base, with 5 bases left between them. CDR3 protein: CASSYQNTEAFF. The CDR3 DNA sequence: TGTGCCAGCAGCTACCAGAACACTGAAGCTTTCTTT.

Here the CDR3 reads CASSSTGNRQPQHF. CDR3 nucleotides: TGTGCCAGCAGCTCTACAGGGAATCGTCAGCCCCAGCATTTT. V and J are TRBV7-8 and TRBJ1-5; tentatively, D is TRBD1 (6 bases). The CDR3 contains 14 residues. Germline CDR1 is SGHVS and CDR2 is FQNEAQ. Trimming stripped 4 bases from V and 6 bases from J, with 13 bases between.

The rearrangement joins TRBV5-4 to TRBJ1-4, with 11 bases fitting TRBD1. The CDR3 length is 17 residues. V was pared by 4 bases and J by 7 bases, with 12 bases of the junction left unmatched. Germline loops: CDR1 SGHNT, CDR2 YYREEE (reference sequence). As DNA, the CDR3 is TGTGCCAGCAGCCAAGGGACAGGGGGGGAATTGGGTGAAAAACTGTTTTTT. This codes for CASSQGTGGELGEKLFF.

This chain uses TRBV18 with TRBJ1-2; D may be TRBD1 (6 bases). V was clipped by 3 bases and J by 0 bases, with 8 bases between them. The CDR3 spans 14 residues. Germline CDR1 is KGHSH and CDR2 is LQKENI. The CDR3 nucleotides read TGTGCCAGCTCACCGAACAGGGCTAACTATGGCTACACCTTC. Residues: CASSPNRANYGYTF.

The chain recombines TRBV19 with TRBJ1-5, with a weak D call TRBD1 (5 bases). The CDR3 covers 12 residues. The V gene's germline CDR1 is LNHDA and CDR2 SQIVND (reference sequence). Between the trimmed V and J ends, which lost 7 bases and 4 bases, there was a span of 8 bases. In DNA, the CDR3 is TGTGCCAGTACCCAGGGAAATCAGCCCCAGCATTTT. Residues: CASTQGNQPQHF.

V is TRBV11-2 and J is TRBJ2-3, with D possibly being TRBD2 (6 bases). The germline CDR1 and CDR2 sequences are SGHAT and FQNNGV. Trimming removed 4 bases at V and 2 bases at J, with 10 bases between. The CDR3 runs to 14 residues. The CDR3 DNA reads as TGTGCCAGCAGCTCGGGACTTCTCACAGATACGCAGTATTTT. Translating it yields CASSSGLLTDTQYF. The full variable domain, its missing parts supplied by reference TRBV11-2 and TRBJ2-3, is EAGVAQSPRYKIIEKRQSVAFWCNPISGHATLYWYQQILGQGPKLLIQFQNNGVVDDSQLPKDRFSAERLKGVDSTLKIQPAKLEDSAVYLCASSSGLLTDTQYFGPGTRLTVL.

CDR3 DNA: TGTGCCTGGAGCGGACGGTTCGGATATAATTCACCCCTCCACTTT. Its translation is CAWSGRFGYNSPLHF. This chain uses TRBV30 with TRBJ1-6; D remains ambiguous. The CDR3 sequence is 15 residues long. Germline V gives CDR1 GTSNPN, CDR2 SVGIG (reference sequence). V lost 3 bases, J lost 4 bases, and 13 bases lay in between. Together with reference TRBV30 and TRBJ1-6, the CDR3 gives the full variable domain: SQTIHQWPATLVQPVGSPLSLECTVEGTSNPNLYWYRQAAGRGLQLLFYSVGIGQISSEVPQNLSASRPQDRQFILSSKKLLLSDSGFYLCAWSGRFGYNSPLHFGNGTRLTVT.

The J gene is TRBJ1-1, the V gene TRBV11-2; 9 nucleotides align to TRBD1. The CDR3 sequence is 15 residues long. CDR1 is SGHAT and CDR2 is FQNNGV in the germline V gene. J lost 1 base, V lost 5 bases, and 5 bases had no gene match. CDR3 amino acids: CASSLTGGANTEAFF. The DNA of the CDR3 is TGTGCCAGCAGCCTGACAGGGGGTGCGAACACTGAAGCTTTCTTT.

This rearrangement joins TRBV7-8 to TRBJ2-5; D is uncertain. V lost 1 base and J 3 bases, leaving 6 bases between the germline ends. The CDR3 length is 13 residues. The germline V gene encodes CDR1 SGHVS and CDR2 FQNEAQ. The CDR3 spells CASSLVGKETQYF. The CDR3 bases are TGTGCCAGCAGCTTAGTGGGCAAAGAGACCCAGTACTTC.

This rearrangement joins TRBV27 to TRBJ2-7; D call uncertain. The germline V gene has CDR1 MNHEY and CDR2 SMNVEV (reference sequence). Trimming left V 3 bases short and J 3 bases short, with 12 bases between. This CDR3 contains 14 residues. The CDR3 bases are TGTGCCAGCAGTTTTCTTCCCTTTGGCTACGAGCAGTACTTC. Its translation: CASSFLPFGYEQYF.

This clone was observed a single time. This chain links TRBV6-5 with TRBJ1-1; D is possibly TRBD1 (6 bases). CDR1 and CDR2 (germline): MNHEY, SVGAGI. This CDR3 spans 13 amino acids. The germline V and J ends were trimmed by 6 bases and 8 bases, with 16 bases remaining between them. CDR3 region: CASRHRDTREAFF. DNA for the CDR3: TGTGCCAGCAGACACCGGGACACCCGAGAAGCTTTCTTT.

The chain uses TRBV6-6 and TRBJ1-3; D remains unclear. Germline lookup yields CDR1 MNHNY and CDR2 SVGAGI (reference sequence). This CDR3 has 13 amino acids. V was cut by 3 bases and J by 2 bases, with 5 bases left in between. DNA of the CDR3: TGTGCCAGCAGTTATCAGACTGGAAACACCATATATTTT. Protein sequence: CASSYQTGNTIYF.

The chain has TRBV20-1 and TRBJ1-1; 7 nucleotides match TRBD1. The germline gives CDR1 DFQATT, CDR2 SNEGSKA (reference sequence). The junction had 6 bases not matched to a gene; V was cut back by 5 bases and J by 9 bases. The CDR3 length is 11 residues. In nucleotides, the CDR3 is TGCAGTGCTCCGAGGGGGCCGCAAGCTTTCTTT. As protein: CSAPRGPQAFF.

This clone appeared a few times. The genes are TRBV7-9 and TRBJ1-6, with TRBD1 as a possible D gene (5 bases). CDR1 is SEHNR, CDR2 FQNEAQ, per germline (reference sequence). The V end was cut by 5 bases, the J end by 4 bases, with 9 bases between. This CDR3 has 14 residues. The CDR3 loop reads CASSPGTYNSPLHF. In DNA, the CDR3 is TGTGCCAGCAGCCCTGGGACTTATAATTCACCCCTCCACTTT.

This clone was picked up a small number of times. The chain joins TRBV7-9 to TRBJ2-7; D assignment may be TRBD1 or TRBD2 (5 bases each). The CDR3 is made up of 16 amino acids. The germline CDR1 and CDR2 sequences are SEHNR and FQNEAQ (reference sequence). Trimming cost V 4 bases and J 2 bases, with 18 bases left between them. The CDR3 DNA is TGTGCCAGCAGCTCGGATTACCGGGACGATCCCTACGAGCAGTACTTC. Translating gives CASSSDYRDDPYEQYF. Using reference TRBV7-9 and TRBJ2-7 for the parts outside the CDR3, the full variable domain is DTGVSQNPRHKITKRGQNVTFRCDPISEHNRLYWYRQTLGQGPEFLTYFQNEAQLEKSRLLSDRFSAERPKGSFSTLEIQRTEQGDSAMYLCASSSDYRDDPYEQYFGPGTRLTVT.

This chain uses TRBV7-9 with TRBJ1-2, with 8 bases aligning to TRBD1. Germline CDR1 reads SEHNR; CDR2 reads FQNEAQ (reference sequence). J gave up 1 base and V 5 bases, and 3 bases lay outside the gene matches. The CDR3 runs to 14 residues. The CDR3 is CASSPQGGNYGYTF. In DNA, the CDR3 is TGTGCCAGCAGCCCACAGGGGGGTAACTATGGCTACACCTTC. The variable domain in full, with the rest retrieved from reference TRBV7-9 and TRBJ1-2, is DTGVSQNPRHKITKRGQNVTFRCDPISEHNRLYWYRQTLGQGPEFLTYFQNEAQLEKSRLLSDRFSAERPKGSFSTLEIQRTEQGDSAMYLCASSPQGGNYGYTFGSGTRLTVV.